This entry features one T cell receptor (beta chain) sequence. The antigen remains undetermined. The V gene lost 6 bases and the J gene lost 8 bases, with 16 bases spanning the gap. Germline V gene sequence: CDR1 MDHEN, CDR2 SYDVKM. CDR3 length equals 13 residues. As for time point: persistent/refractory GD, antithyroid drugs over 5 years with positive TRAb. RNA extracted from PBMCs served as the sequencing template. A volume of 9 to 9.5 milliliters of peripheral blood was collected in EDTA tubes. The sample belongs to a study of regulatory T cells in long-lasting Graves disease. Study as a whole: By definition, persistent Graves' disease involved antithyroid drugs for over 5 years alongside positive TSH receptor antibodies.

The study, taken as a whole, reports: Possibly, accuracy suffered from the small sample size. It was in persistent disease that TRBV28, TRBJ1-2 and TRBJ2-5 were favored.

Combining iRepertoire HTBI primers with Arm-PCR of CDR3 regions, the authors built TCR beta libraries. TCRdb re-derived calls from the multiplex PCR reads in MiXCR, one entry per CDR3 protein. Among over 450,000 distinct CDR3 sequences listed, roughly 21% were seen once. The sequencing used peripheral blood mononuclear cells (PBMCs), collected when the disease was refractory, from a patient treated with antithyroid drugs. The sequence derives from a female donor with Graves disease. This sequence joins TRBV28 and TRBJ1-2; possible D gene TRBD1, 6 bases. Here the CDR3 reads CASRPRDIPGYTF. CDR3 coding DNA: TGTGCCAGCAGACCCAGGGACATTCCCGGCTACACCTTC.